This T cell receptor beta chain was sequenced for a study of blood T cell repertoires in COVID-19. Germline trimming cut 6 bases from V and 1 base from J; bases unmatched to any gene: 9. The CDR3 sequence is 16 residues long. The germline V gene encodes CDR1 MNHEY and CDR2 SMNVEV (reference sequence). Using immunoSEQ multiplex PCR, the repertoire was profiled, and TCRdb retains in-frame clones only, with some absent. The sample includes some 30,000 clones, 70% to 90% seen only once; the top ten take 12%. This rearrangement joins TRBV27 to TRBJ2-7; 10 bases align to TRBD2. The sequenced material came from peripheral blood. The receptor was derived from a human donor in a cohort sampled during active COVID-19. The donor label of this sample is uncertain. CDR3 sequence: CASRTSPSGSSYEQYF. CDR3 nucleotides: TGTGCCAGCAGGACTTCGCCTAGCGGGAGTTCCTACGAGCAGTACTTC.